This T cell receptor (beta chain) emerged from a study of CD4 T cells in relation to SARS-CoV-2 and coronaviruses. Study findings and constraints: SARS-CoV-2-driven expansion was significantly weaker in crossreactive than monoreactive clones.

The unexposed donors gave CD4+ T cells in about 2011-2019, prior to COVID-19. CD4+ T cells were isolated from the cells after around 10 days of culture. For this clone: Its antigen is not identified.

Sequencing was performed with immunoSEQ multiplex PCR; in TCRdb, only in-frame clones are kept and a portion is missing. The top ten hold about a quarter of the sample, which has 15,000 to 17,000 clones, 76% seen once. After removal of 10 bases from V and 4 bases from J, the junction contained 3 bases not matched to a gene. The CDR3 has 12 amino acids. Germline V gene lookup returns CDR1 MNHEY and CDR2 SVGAGI. This clonotype originated in a human donor in good health. The specimen was CD4+ T cells from PBMCs, cultured in vitro. This rearrangement joins TRBV6-5 to TRBJ2-5; 10 nucleotides line up with TRBD2. This CDR3 is CATWTSGETQYF. For the CDR3, the DNA is TGTGCCACCTGGACTAGCGGAGAGACCCAGTACTTC.